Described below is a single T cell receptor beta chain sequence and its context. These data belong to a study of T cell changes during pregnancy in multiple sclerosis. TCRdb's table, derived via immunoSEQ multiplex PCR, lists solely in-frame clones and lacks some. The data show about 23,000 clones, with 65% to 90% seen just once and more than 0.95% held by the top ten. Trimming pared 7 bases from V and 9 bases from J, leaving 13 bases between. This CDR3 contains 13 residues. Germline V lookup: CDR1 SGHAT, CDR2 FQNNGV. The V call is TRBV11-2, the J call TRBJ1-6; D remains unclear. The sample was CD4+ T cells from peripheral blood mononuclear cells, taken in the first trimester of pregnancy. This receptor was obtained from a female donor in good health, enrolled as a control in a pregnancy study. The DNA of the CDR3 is TGTGCCAGCAACGCCCAACCGAGTTCACCCCTCCACTTT. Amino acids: CASNAQPSSPLHF.